This T cell receptor (beta chain) emerged from a study of post-analysis software for immune sequencing data (dated by TCRdb to 2013 to 2016). For the study in its entirety: The recorded disease courses included relapsing-remitting, secondary progressive and progressive-relapsing multiple sclerosis, and some patients had no subtype annotation. Patient repertoires were compared against around twelve previously published healthy control repertoires from donors aged about 6 to 28 years. A subset of samples was prepared in parallel using single-end sample barcoding, then pooled and co-amplified after Illumina adapter ligation.

To demonstrate the VDJtools post-analysis software, the study profiled TCR beta repertoires from the peripheral blood of under 15 young patients with multiple sclerosis. The multiple sclerosis patients were children and adolescents ranging in age from roughly 6 to 15 years. The receptor library was made with PCR. The instrument was an Illumina HiSeq 2500. To reduce PCR and sequencing biases, unique molecular identifiers were built into the TCR beta cDNA libraries. Some 500,000 cDNA molecules were obtained for every 1 to 10 million input T cells, so each molecule roughly corresponded to one T cell. The patient libraries were prepared and sequenced with the same protocol used for the earlier healthy control dataset. Samples belonging to the same batch were prepared together, multiplexed and sequenced on a shared HiSeq lane. Under the source paper's analysis protocol: Raw barcoded reads were processed with MIGEC, and single-read molecular identifier groups were discarded before consensus assembly and CDR3 extraction. Clonotype tables were post-analysed with VDJtools, normalizing diversity by down-sampling all datasets to the smallest sample size. In repertoire overlap clustering, CDR3 amino acid sequences, but not nucleotide sequences, were matched to correct batch-related cross-sample contamination. Using fastp trimming at Q25 and MiXCR clonotype assembly, TCRdb reanalyzed the public sequencing data and kept in-frame beta chains. Entries are consolidated by CDR3 protein sequence, retaining the most common genes and DNA. The V and J calls come from TCRdb's annotation, not from the publication. The sample records 180,000 or so distinct CDR3 sequences, 29% of which are singletons. The ten top clones hold 3% to 3.5% of the sample.

Broad study findings and their caveats: The control group was slightly older than the multiple sclerosis patient group. Compared with controls, multiple sclerosis patients had significantly lower normalized Chao1 diversity, a finding suggesting substantial peripheral T-cell clonal expansion. Significantly higher frequencies in patients than in controls were found for roughly 5 TRBV segments, including TRBV5-6, TRBV5-1 and TRBV20-1. Direct clustering with F measure showed strong co-clustering of samples prepared in the same batch, prompting a batch-effect correction.

Reading from cysteine to phenylalanine, the CDR3 counts 13 amino acids. Only CDR3 DNA remains: 39 bases, in frame from the first base. V loses 3 bases of germline sequence and J loses 7 bases, and the interval between the two ends is 13 bases. Comments on this clonotype: Its antigen has not been determined. Within one base of it there is no much larger clone, and no base qualities were kept.

The TCR comes from a girl aged 2 to 17 with multiple sclerosis. Sequenced: blood. Here the chain combines TRBV12-3 or TRBV12-4 and TRBJ2-7; a tentative D call is TRBD1 (5 bases match). The CDR3 region reads CASSLGKGNEQYF. The base sequence is TGTGCCAGCAGTTTGGGGAAGGGGAATGAGCAGTACTTC.